One sample yielded the 19 T cell receptor beta chains listed below, sequenced in a study of blood T cell repertoires in COVID-19. Some clones are missing from TCRdb's copy, which holds only in-frame ones; the method was immunoSEQ multiplex PCR. The sample yields roughly 200,000 clones, 70% to 90% seen once. Sequences were obtained from peripheral blood. The receptors come from a woman in her 70s with active or convalescent COVID-19.

The chain employs TRBV5-1 and TRBJ2-7; maybe TRBD1 (8 bases). The CDR3 sequence is 14 residues long. Germline CDR1 SGHRS, CDR2 YFSETQ. Trimming removed 4 bases from V and 3 bases from J, with 14 bases in between. The CDR3 region has the DNA TGCGCCAGCAGCCAATACAGGGGGGGCTACGAGCAGTACTTC. This codes for CASSQYRGGYEQYF.

The chain recombines TRBV3-1 (or the pseudogene TRBV3-2) with TRBJ2-5; 9 nucleotides line up with TRBD1. Trimming at V came to 5 bases and at J to 5 bases, leaving 6 bases not matched to a gene. The CDR3 contains 14 residues. Germline-derived CDR1 and CDR2 are LGHDT and YNNKEL (reference sequence). The CDR3 spells CASSARGQGETQYF. The CDR3 nucleotides are TGTGCCAGCAGCGCCCGCGGACAGGGGGAGACCCAGTACTTC.

This sequence joins TRBV12-3 or TRBV12-4 and TRBJ2-7; D is unclear. Deletions cut 9 bases from V and 2 bases from J, with 11 bases between. The CDR3 length is 12 residues. The CDR3 sequence: CASKLAPYEQYF. For the CDR3, the DNA is TGTGCCAGTAAGCTTGCCCCCTACGAGCAGTACTTC.

CDR3 amino acids: CAISESMGLAGEFNEQFF. For the CDR3, the DNA is TGTGCCATCAGTGAGTCGATGGGACTAGCGGGAGAATTCAATGAGCAGTTCTTC. V gene TRBV10-3 combines with J gene TRBJ2-1; 14 positions agree with TRBD2. CDR1 ENHRY and CDR2 SYGVKD come from the germline V gene. CDR3 size: 18 residues. Trimming took 0 bases from V and 6 from J; bases not matched to a gene: 7.

The chain joins TRBV27 to TRBJ2-3; no firm D call. This CDR3 contains 13 residues. Germline assignment: CDR1 MNHEY and CDR2 SMNVEV (reference sequence). V was pared by 5 bases and J by 1 base, with 7 bases between. CDR3 region: CASSPLRTDTQYF. For the CDR3, the DNA is TGTGCCAGCAGTCCTCTCCGCACAGATACGCAGTATTTT.

J is TRBJ2-1 and V is TRBV19; 8 bases match TRBD2. This CDR3 region has 13 residues. V shed 3 bases, J shed 8 bases, and the junction held 3 bases outside the gene matches. The germline gives CDR1 LNHDA, CDR2 SQIVND (reference sequence). In nucleotides, the CDR3 is TGTGCCAGTAGTATGGGGACTAGGGATGAGCAGTTCTTC. Translated, it gives CASSMGTRDEQFF.

The rearrangement joins TRBV12-5 to TRBJ1-1; TRBD1 might be the D (5 bases). The CDR3 spans 16 residues. The germline V gene has CDR1 LGHNT and CDR2 FRNRAP. V dropped 4 bases and J dropped 3 bases, with 18 bases sitting between them. The CDR3 region is CASGSPRGGGYTEAFF. DNA for the CDR3: TGTGCTAGTGGTTCCCCAAGGGGTGGAGGGTACACTGAAGCTTTCTTT.

The V gene is TRBV19, the J gene TRBJ1-1; 8 bases align to TRBD1. After removal of 3 bases from V and 4 bases from J, the junction contained 4 bases not matched to a gene. CDR1 is LNHDA and CDR2 is SQIVND in the germline V gene (reference sequence). The CDR3 is made up of 14 amino acids. The CDR3 DNA reads TGTGCCAGTAGTATGGGACAGGTGGGCACTGAAGCTTTCTTT. Translating it yields CASSMGQVGTEAFF.

The chain joins TRBV6-6 to TRBJ1-2; tentatively, D is TRBD1 (6 bases). In germline, CDR1 is MNHNY, CDR2 SVGAGI (reference sequence). The CDR3 consists of 14 residues. Trimming took off 2 bases at V and 3 bases at J, with 10 bases between the two ends. CDR3 residues: CASSYRAGDYGYTF. The CDR3 DNA follows: TGTGCCAGCAGTTACCGGGCAGGGGACTATGGCTACACCTTC.

The chain carries TRBV24-1 and TRBJ2-2; 11 nucleotides match TRBD2. This CDR3 region has 16 residues. Germline loops: CDR1 KGHDR, CDR2 SFDVKD. The J segment lost 5 bases and the V segment lost 1 base, leaving 2 bases of the junction unmatched. The CDR3 DNA is TGTGCCACCAGTGATTTTAGCGGGAGGGTGACCGGGGAGCTGTTTTTT. It translates to CATSDFSGRVTGELFF.

The sample holds one count of this clone. This rearrangement joins TRBV24-1 to TRBJ2-1; 7 bases line up with TRBD2. This CDR3 has 15 amino acids. After removal of 4 bases from V and 9 bases from J, the junction contained 11 bases not matched to a gene. CDR1 is KGHDR and CDR2 is SFDVKD in the germline V gene. The CDR3 DNA sequence: TGTGCCACCAGTGACCCTCGCGGGAGATCTGGTGAGCAGTTCTTC. This encodes CATSDPRGRSGEQFF.

This sequence joins TRBV6-5 and TRBJ1-1, with 8 bases that match TRBD1. Germline CDR1 reads MNHEY; CDR2 reads SVGAGI. The CDR3 covers 15 residues. The trim removed 10 bases at V and 1 base at J, leaving 11 bases unmatched. CDR3 residues: CATRVWGQENTEAFF. CDR3 sequence (DNA): TGTGCCACCCGAGTTTGGGGACAGGAGAACACTGAAGCTTTCTTT.

The chain recombines TRBV5-1 with TRBJ1-2; possible D gene TRBD1, 6 bases. In germline, CDR1 is SGHRS, CDR2 YFSETQ. CDR3 length: 16 amino acids. The V end was cut by 5 bases, the J end by 5 bases, with 22 bases between. The CDR3 sequence: CASSTRGTQSPYGYTF. CDR3 coding DNA: TGCGCCAGCAGTACAAGGGGGACACAAAGTCCTTATGGCTACACCTTC.

This chain links TRBV10-3 with TRBJ2-3, with 8 positions matching TRBD2. Germline assignment: CDR1 ENHRY and CDR2 SYGVKD. The CDR3 contains 12 residues. V lost 6 bases to trimming and J lost 5 bases; unmatched junction nucleotides: 1. The CDR3 DNA is TGTGCCATCAGCGGGAGGGGAGATACGCAGTATTTT. This sequence encodes CAISGRGDTQYF.

The chain combines TRBV28 with TRBJ2-3, with 8 bases that match TRBD2. V shed 8 bases, J shed 6 bases, and the junction held 7 bases outside the gene matches. This CDR3 has 13 residues. Germline assignment: CDR1 MDHEN and CDR2 SYDVKM. CDR3 coding DNA: TGTGCCAGCTCCATAGCGGGGAGGGATACGCAGTATTTT. It specifies CASSIAGRDTQYF.

This rearrangement joins TRBV19 to TRBJ2-3; 7 bases fit TRBD1. The CDR3 loop spans 14 amino acids. Germline V gene sequence: CDR1 LNHDA, CDR2 SQIVND (reference sequence). V dropped 3 bases and J dropped 2; count of bases not matched to a gene: 2. CDR3 in DNA: TGTGCCAGTAGTATTGGGACAGACACAGATACGCAGTATTTT. It encodes CASSIGTDTDTQYF.

The V gene is TRBV10-2, the J gene TRBJ2-3, with D possibly matching TRBD1 (6 bases). V dropped 3 bases and J dropped 3 bases, with 19 bases sitting between them. This CDR3 comprises 17 residues. Germline CDR1 is WSHSY and CDR2 is SAAADI. DNA for the CDR3: TGCGCCAGCAGTGATTCCCGCGACAGGCTGAGAACAGATACGCAGTATTTT. Residues: CASSDSRDRLRTDTQYF.

The chain employs TRBV6-1 and TRBJ2-3; perhaps TRBD2 as D (6 bases). The germline CDR1 and CDR2 sequences are MNHNS and SASEGT. This CDR3 is built from 15 residues. Trimming cost V 1 base and J 3 bases, with 11 bases left between them. The CDR3 DNA is TGTGCCAGCAGTGAAGTGACTAGTTGGACAGATACGCAGTATTTT. Protein sequence: CASSEVTSWTDTQYF.

The chain uses TRBV6-2 or TRBV6-3 and TRBJ2-2; 7 bases map to TRBD1. Germline V lookup: CDR1 MNHEY, CDR2 SVGEGT. The V gene end was trimmed by 5 bases and the J gene end by 2 bases; junction bases not matched to a gene: 8. This CDR3 is built from 16 residues. CDR3 in DNA: TGTGCCAGCAGTCGGGGACAGACGAAAAACACCGGGGAGCTGTTTTTT. Its translation: CASSRGQTKNTGELFF.